This T cell receptor (beta chain) comes out of a study of T cell repertoires in cytomegalovirus infection (dated by TCRdb to the late 2010s). Describing the broader study: The peptide stimulations were aimed at well-studied HLA-B-restricted epitopes as well as recently identified HLA-C-restricted CMV epitopes, whose presentation resists viral immunomodulation. Because public TCR beta signatures pointed to carriage of CMV infection together with the matching HLA type, the HLA type of each donor mattered for the analysis.

Summary of the overall study and its limitations: In both this cohort and an independent roughly 350-donor cohort, the cumulative frequency of public TCR beta family members distinguished carriers of CMV infection plus the relevant HLA type. The ex vivo response was dominated by HLA-C-restricted CMV-specific TCR beta clonotypes, and the single most frequent clonotype in two of eight donors was supplied by these HLA-C-restricted clonotypes.

The sequencer was an Illumina HiSeq 1500. The public reads were quality trimmed at Q25 with fastp and then assembled into clones with MiXCR by TCRdb, keeping productive beta chains. Under each unique CDR3 protein, matching rows form one entry showing the most common genes and DNA. Counted in this sample were about 830,000 distinct CDR3 sequences; 30% to 35% of them appeared once. Approximately 13% of the sample is in the top ten clones. In the case of this clonotype: The antigen this receptor binds is unknown. One end of the junction does not line up with germline, which may come from a read error.

The treatment or condition label on this specimen signifies: in vitro stimulation with specific CMV peptide epitopes to enrich CMV-specific T cells. Its CDR3 holds 13 amino acids, cysteine through phenylalanine. Just the 39-base CDR3 DNA is kept, in frame starting at base 1. For CDR1 and CDR2, the germline V gene lists MNHEY and SVGAGI. This material consisted of cultured CD8+ T cells from PBMCs, taken from culture after CMV antigen stimulation. The sequence is built from TRBV6-5 and TRBJ2-7; 7 central bases correspond to TRBD2. The receptor was isolated from a human donor in good health (CMV status not recorded). Some clones in this sample may be carry-over from other donors' samples. The CDR3 protein sequence reads: CVSSSLGGGEQYF. The DNA reads as follows: TGTGTCAGCAGTTCTCTTGGGGGGGGCGAGCAGTACTTC.